The rows below give T cell receptor beta chains drawn from one sample of a study of Ad26.COV2.S vaccination and SARS-CoV-2 variants. Libraries were prepared by immunoSEQ multiplex PCR; TCRdb keeps only in-frame clonotypes and omits some of them. The data hold about 480,000 clones, with around 85% observed a single time. The sample here was peripheral blood, taken in a trial of Ad26.COV2.S vaccine versus placebo. Source of these receptors: a person between 18 and 65 years old who received the Ad26.COV2.S COVID-19 vaccine or a placebo. CDR3s leave out the opening cysteine and the closing phenylalanine or tryptophan. Each record gives: V gene, D gene, clone size, CDR3 protein. D genes are given only for firm matches. Where a row states a size, it is once, few, many or the class of an expanded clone; other rows omit it.

V gene: TRBV19
D gene: TRBD1
clone size: NA
CDR3 protein: ASSLRQGGEKLF

V gene: TRBV6-1
D gene: TRBD1
clone size: NA
CDR3 protein: ASSETLTGRITPTYEQY

V gene: TRBV9
D gene: TRBD2
clone size: NA
CDR3 protein: ASSVVVEASGRTNEQF

V gene: TRBV14
D gene: NA
clone size: NA
CDR3 protein: ASSQSRGNEQF

V gene: TRBV7-3
D gene: NA
clone size: NA
CDR3 protein: ASSLSRGWHTEAF

V gene: TRBV5-1
D gene: TRBD1
clone size: once
CDR3 protein: ASSPIPGQGTGELF

V gene: TRBV28
D gene: NA
clone size: NA
CDR3 protein: ASSFPGSVSLFQH

V gene: TRBV12-3/TRBV12-4
D gene: NA
clone size: once
CDR3 protein: ASSLTKNEQF

V gene: TRBV5-4
D gene: NA
clone size: NA
CDR3 protein: ASSLIKGNEQF

V gene: TRBV2
D gene: NA
clone size: NA
CDR3 protein: ASRAGQYGYT

V gene: TRBV7-9
D gene: TRBD2
clone size: NA
CDR3 protein: ASSPLAGGPSYEQY

V gene: TRBV27
D gene: TRBD2
clone size: NA
CDR3 protein: ASSFGGFTAQY

V gene: TRBV12-3/TRBV12-4
D gene: NA
clone size: once
CDR3 protein: ASSLAGATEAF

V gene: TRBV19
D gene: NA
clone size: NA
CDR3 protein: ASSPTINGFRNEQF

V gene: TRBV12-3/TRBV12-4
D gene: NA
clone size: once
CDR3 protein: ASREGGDQPQH

V gene: TRBV28
D gene: NA
clone size: NA
CDR3 protein: ASSLLGMNTEAF

V gene: TRBV7-2
D gene: TRBD1
clone size: NA
CDR3 protein: ASSPTGADHYEQY

V gene: TRBV19
D gene: NA
clone size: NA
CDR3 protein: ASSIFGTLNTGELF

V gene: TRBV14
D gene: TRBD2
clone size: NA
CDR3 protein: ASSQGPPTTKILAGGNEQY

V gene: TRBV6-6
D gene: TRBD2
clone size: NA
CDR3 protein: ASNKGLAPPENIQY

V gene: TRBV29-1
D gene: NA
clone size: NA
CDR3 protein: SVEGINTEAF

V gene: TRBV4-2
D gene: NA
clone size: once
CDR3 protein: ASSQDRRFEKLF

V gene: TRBV4-2
D gene: NA
clone size: NA
CDR3 protein: ASSQEGRYQETQY

V gene: TRBV2
D gene: NA
clone size: NA
CDR3 protein: ASSAGQGGPYEQY

V gene: TRBV12-3/TRBV12-4
D gene: NA
clone size: few
CDR3 protein: ASSFHWNSPLH

V gene: TRBV28
D gene: NA
clone size: NA
CDR3 protein: ASSRPPGAWEQY

V gene: TRBV5-1
D gene: NA
clone size: NA
CDR3 protein: ASSPGAGTEETQY

V gene: TRBV7-6
D gene: NA
clone size: few
CDR3 protein: ASSGGFGELF

V gene: TRBV7-2
D gene: TRBD2
clone size: NA
CDR3 protein: ASSLEAGGPVSGANVLT